This T cell receptor beta chain was sequenced in a study of T cells in Graves' hyperthyroidism and ophthalmopathy. TCR beta CDR3 sequences were amplified from RNA transcripts. TCR CDR3 underwent first-round RT-PCR with the HTBI primer set. TCRdb called the multiplex PCR reads again in MiXCR, with one record for every CDR3 protein. The data contain fewer than 550,000 distinct CDR3 sequences, 15% to 17% of them singletons. Exclusions: uncontrolled infection, other autoimmune disease, pregnancy, lactation. The V and J ends lost 9 bases and 0 bases, in that order; junction bases with no gene match: 6. CDR1 is LNHDA, CDR2 SQIVND, per germline (reference sequence). The CDR3 covers 15 residues.

Specimen: blood. This sequence originates from a young woman with Graves' hyperthyroidism. This chain links TRBV19 with TRBJ1-5, with 9 bases lining up with TRBD1. CDR3 region: CASGQGTYSNQPQHF. The CDR3 bases are TGTGCCAGCGGACAGGGGACTTATAGCAATCAGCCCCAGCATTTT.